A single sample is the source of the 17 T cell receptor beta chains below, sequenced in a study of blood T cell repertoires in COVID-19. Method: immunoSEQ multiplex PCR; TCRdb's copy keeps in-frame clones and lacks some. This sample has 75,000 to 100,000 clones, with about four fifths found just once. Sequencing input: peripheral blood. The receptors derive from a human donor in a cohort sampled during active COVID-19.

This rearrangement joins TRBV2 to TRBJ1-6, with D maybe TRBD1 (6 bases). This CDR3 has 14 amino acids. V was clipped by 4 bases and J by 8 bases, with 12 bases between them. Germline V CDR1 and CDR2: SNHLY, FYNNEI. The CDR3 DNA reads TGTGCCAGCAGTGGATGGGGGCGGGATTCACCCCTCCACTTT. Its translation is CASSGWGRDSPLHF.

The chain carries TRBV7-2 and TRBJ2-3, with 9 positions matching TRBD2. Germline CDR1 reads SGHTA; CDR2 reads FQGNSA. CDR3 size: 15 residues. Trimming cost V 0 bases and J 4 bases; bases outside gene matches: 2. The CDR3 coding sequence is TGTGCCAGCAGCTTAGCGGGCGGGGGGGCAGATACGCAGTATTTT. It specifies CASSLAGGGADTQYF.

This clone was observed once. The J gene is TRBJ2-1, the V gene TRBV12-3 or TRBV12-4, with 9 bases fitting TRBD2. V lost 6 bases, J lost 9 bases, and 6 bases stayed unmatched. The CDR3 is 13 amino acids. The CDR3 coding sequence is TGTGCCAGCAGAACCGGGACTAGCTCTGAGCAGTTCTTC. As protein: CASRTGTSSEQFF.

In nucleotides, the CDR3 is TGTGCCACCTCGCCCCAGGGTGGGAATCAGCCCCAGCATTTT. Translated, it gives CATSPQGGNQPQHF. The chain combines TRBV24-1 with TRBJ1-5, with D perhaps matching TRBD1 (5 bases). The CDR3 sequence is 14 residues long. The germline V gene encodes CDR1 KGHDR and CDR2 SFDVKD. Trimming shortened V by 9 bases and J by 4 bases, and 15 bases separated the two germline ends.

The chain has TRBV6-5 and TRBJ2-1; 7 positions match TRBD1. The germline V gene has CDR1 MNHEY and CDR2 SVGAGI. The trim removed 7 bases at V and 8 bases at J, leaving 2 bases unmatched. CDR3 length: 11 residues. The DNA of the CDR3 is TGTGCCAGCAAGACAGGGTATGAGCAGTTCTTC. It is translated as CASKTGYEQFF.

This clone is a singleton in its sample. This rearrangement joins TRBV28 to TRBJ1-1; 10 bases map to TRBD1. The CDR3 loop spans 18 amino acids. V was clipped by 3 bases and J by 1 base; unmatched bases: 11. Germline CDR1 reads MDHEN; CDR2 reads SYDVKM. The CDR3: CASSFPKGQGIPNTEAFF. The CDR3 DNA sequence: TGTGCCAGCAGTTTCCCAAAGGGACAGGGGATCCCGAACACTGAAGCTTTCTTT.

V is TRBV28 and J is TRBJ1-5, with 7 nucleotides matching TRBD1. In germline, CDR1 is MDHEN, CDR2 SYDVKM. The V and J ends lost 5 bases and 1 base, in that order; junction bases with no gene match: 5. The CDR3 loop spans 15 amino acids. CDR3 in amino acids: CASSNRGGSNQPQHF. In DNA, the CDR3 is TGTGCCAGCAGTAACAGGGGAGGAAGCAATCAGCCCCAGCATTTT.

This clone was detected once. This chain uses TRBV7-9 with TRBJ1-2, with D perhaps TRBD1 (6 bases). Deletions cut 3 bases from V and 4 bases from J, with 12 bases between. The CDR3 totals 14 residues. Per the germline V gene, CDR1 is SEHNR and CDR2 is FQNEAQ (reference sequence). DNA for the CDR3: TGTGCCAGCAGCTTTCTCCAGGGGAGCTATGGCTACACCTTC. As protein: CASSFLQGSYGYTF.

The CDR3, as DNA: TGCGCCAGCAGCCAAGAGTTTAGGGGACAGGGGATTAGGGGCACTGAAGCTTTCTTT. Protein sequence: CASSQEFRGQGIRGTEAFF. The chain is built from TRBV4-1 and TRBJ1-1, with 10 bases fitting TRBD1. Looked up from germline, CDR1 is MGHRA and CDR2 is YSYEKL. This CDR3 comprises 19 residues. Germline trimming cut 0 bases from V and 4 bases from J; bases unmatched to any gene: 14.

The chain couples TRBV18 to TRBJ2-3, with D hard to call. V dropped 1 base and J dropped 2 bases, with 7 bases sitting between them. This CDR3 has 14 residues. Germline CDR1 reads KGHSH; CDR2 reads LQKENI. The CDR3: CASSPLSDTDTQYF. CDR3 in DNA: TGTGCCAGCTCACCACTGTCAGACACAGATACGCAGTATTTT.

V gene TRBV27 combines with J gene TRBJ1-1; 7 bases are a match to TRBD1. This CDR3 is 15 amino acids long. The germline V gene encodes CDR1 MNHEY and CDR2 SMNVEV (reference sequence). The V and J ends lost 0 bases and 1 base, in that order; junction bases with no gene match: 2. The DNA for the CDR3 is TGTGCCAGCAGTTTATCTCAGGGGGGGAACACTGAAGCTTTCTTT. Translation gives CASSLSQGGNTEAFF.

The genes are TRBV29-1 and TRBJ1-2; the match to TRBD1 covers 8 bases. This CDR3 has 11 amino acids. Trimming at V came to 3 bases and at J to 7 bases, leaving 1 base not matched to a gene. Germline V gene lookup returns CDR1 SQVTM and CDR2 ANQGSEA. CDR3 protein: CSVEDRVGYTF. The CDR3 DNA sequence: TGCAGCGTTGAGGACAGGGTTGGCTACACCTTC.

This clone was recorded only once. The chain has TRBV5-5 and TRBJ2-7; tentatively, D is TRBD2 (6 bases). Per germline, CDR1 SGHKS and CDR2 YYEKEE (reference sequence). The CDR3 consists of 14 residues. Trimming cost V 4 bases and J 4 bases, with 15 bases left between them. CDR3 sequence reads: CASSPPGLNYEQYF. Here the CDR3 DNA reads TGTGCCAGCAGCCCCCCGGGACTTAATTACGAGCAGTACTTC. Variable domain in full (rest from reference TRBV5-5 and TRBJ2-7): DAGVTQSPTHLIKTRGQQVTLRCSPISGHKSVSWYQQVLGQGPQFIFQYYEKEERGRGNFPDRFSARQFPNYSSELNVNALLLGDSALYLCASSPPGLNYEQYFGPGTRLTVT.

The V gene is TRBV5-6, the J gene TRBJ1-1; TRBD1 matches 10 bases. Germline V gives CDR1 SGHDT, CDR2 YYEEEE. Germline trimming cut 3 bases from V and 4 bases from J; bases unmatched to any gene: 9. CDR3 size: 16 residues. Here the CDR3 DNA reads TGTGCCAGCAGCTCCGGGACAGGGGCCTTGGGCACTGAAGCTTTCTTT. Translation gives CASSSGTGALGTEAFF.

The chain recombines TRBV19 with TRBJ1-4, with a tentative D call TRBD1 (5 bases). CDR1 and CDR2 from the germline V gene are LNHDA and SQIVND (reference sequence). The CDR3 is 15 residues long. Trimming cost V 5 bases and J 1 base, with 11 bases left between them. The CDR3 protein is CASSAVGGTNEKLFF. In nucleotides, the CDR3 is TGTGCCAGTAGTGCCGTCGGGGGAACTAATGAAAAACTGTTTTTT.

This rearrangement joins TRBV20-1 to TRBJ2-1; 11 bases line up with TRBD2. The CDR3 extends over 18 amino acids. Germline trimming cut 3 bases from V and 3 bases from J; bases unmatched to any gene: 13. CDR1 is DFQATT and CDR2 is SNEGSKA in the germline V gene (reference sequence). CDR3 in DNA: TGCAGTGCTAGTCTCTCGACTAGCGGGGCGGTGGTCTACAATGAGCAGTTCTTC. Residues: CSASLSTSGAVVYNEQFF.

The V and J genes are TRBV28 and TRBJ2-3; TRBD2 matches 12 bases. After removal of 5 bases from V and 8 bases from J, the junction contained 2 bases not matched to a gene. Germline lookup yields CDR1 MDHEN and CDR2 SYDVKM. The CDR3 covers 13 residues. CDR3 protein: CASSLAGGTTQYF. DNA for the CDR3: TGTGCCAGCAGTCTAGCGGGGGGGACTACGCAGTATTTT.